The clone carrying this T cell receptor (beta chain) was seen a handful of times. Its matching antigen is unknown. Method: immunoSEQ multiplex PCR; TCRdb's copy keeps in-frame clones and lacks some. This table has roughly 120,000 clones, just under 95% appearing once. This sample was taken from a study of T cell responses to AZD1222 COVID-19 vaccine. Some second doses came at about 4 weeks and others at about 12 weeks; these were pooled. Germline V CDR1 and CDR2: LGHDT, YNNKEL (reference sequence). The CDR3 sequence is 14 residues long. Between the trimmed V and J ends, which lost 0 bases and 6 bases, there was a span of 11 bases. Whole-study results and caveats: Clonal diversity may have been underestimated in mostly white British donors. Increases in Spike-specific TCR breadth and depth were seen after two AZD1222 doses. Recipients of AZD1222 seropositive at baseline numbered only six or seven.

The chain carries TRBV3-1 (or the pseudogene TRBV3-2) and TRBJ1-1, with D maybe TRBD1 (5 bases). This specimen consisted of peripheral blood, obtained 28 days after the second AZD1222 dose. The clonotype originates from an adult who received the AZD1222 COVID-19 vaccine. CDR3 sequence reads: CASSQDLTVAEAFF. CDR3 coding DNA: TGTGCCAGCAGCCAAGATCTGACAGTCGCTGAAGCTTTCTTT.